The 31 T cell receptor beta chains given below trace back to one sample, sequenced in a study of T cell clonotyping in hematopoietic cell transplantation. The data were produced by immunoSEQ multiplex PCR, yet TCRdb's version contains in-frame clones alone and is incomplete. The sample contains more than 15,000 clones, approximately 61% of which appear only once. The starting material was PBMCs, obtained 30 days after allogeneic stem cell transplant. The receptors originated from a male patient between 50 and 60 years old who had an allogeneic stem cell transplant from an unrelated donor, so T cells may come from the graft donor. Some clones in this sample may be carry-over from other donors' samples.

V is TRBV30 and J is TRBJ1-2; D gene uncertain. CDR1 GTSNPN and CDR2 SVGIG come from the germline V gene (reference sequence). The CDR3 covers 16 residues. V dropped 2 bases and J dropped 2 bases, with 18 bases sitting between them. CDR3 residues: CAWSSVGLRGNYGYTF. CDR3 in DNA: TGTGCCTGGAGTTCCGTGGGGTTACGGGGAAACTATGGCTACACCTTC.

J is TRBJ2-3 and V is TRBV7-2, with TRBD1 as a possible D gene (6 bases). Germline V gene data show CDR1 as SGHTA and CDR2 as FQGNSA. There are 17 residues in the CDR3. V lost 6 bases and J lost 1, with 20 bases in between. The CDR3 region is CASRGVGASPRTDTQYF. CDR3 nucleotide sequence: TGTGCCAGCAGAGGGGTGGGGGCTAGCCCTCGCACAGATACGCAGTATTTT. The full variable domain, rest sourced from reference TRBV7-2 and TRBJ2-3, is GAGVSQSPSNKVTEKGKDVELRCDPISGHTALYWYRQSLGQGLEFLIYFQGNSAPDKSGLPSDRFSAERTGGSVSTLTIQRTQQEDSAVYLCASRGVGASPRTDTQYFGPGTRLTVL.

Only a few counts were recorded for this clone. V usage is TRBV9 and J usage is TRBJ1-1; no clear D. The CDR3 covers 15 residues. Germline V gives CDR1 SGDLS, CDR2 YYNGEE. The ends were cut back, 0 bases at V and 1 base at J, with 10 bases in the middle. The CDR3 spells CASSVGIRENTEAFF. The CDR3 nucleotides read TGTGCCAGCAGCGTAGGGATTCGGGAGAACACTGAAGCTTTCTTT.

This chain links TRBV1 with TRBJ2-3; the D call of TRBD2 is as the table states it, not checked on the DNA. TRBV1 is a pseudogene segment. The CDR3 contains 16 residues. DNA of the CDR3: TGCACCAGCAGGACTAGCGGGGGGCCGAGCACAGATACGCAGTATTTT. Protein product: CTSRTSGGPSTDTQYF.

The chain uses TRBV2 and TRBJ2-7; D possibly corresponds to TRBD2 (6 bases). V lost 4 bases and J lost 0, with 16 bases in between. The CDR3 sequence is 16 residues long. Germline CDR1 SNHLY, CDR2 FYNNEI. The CDR3 DNA reads as TGTGCCAGCAGTGGCAGTGCCGGGACTGCCTCCTACGAGCAGTACTTC. It is translated as CASSGSAGTASYEQYF.

This clone was detected a few times. The chain joins TRBV4-3 to TRBJ2-3; D is undetermined. The CDR3 runs 13 residues. From germline, CDR1 is LGHNA and CDR2 YSLEER. The ends were cut back, 0 bases at V and 8 bases at J, with 9 bases in the middle. CDR3 sequence reads: CASSQEVRSTQYF. The CDR3 DNA is TGCGCCAGCAGCCAAGAGGTTCGGAGTACGCAGTATTTT.

The sample holds a few counts of this clone. This chain links TRBV29-1 with TRBJ1-2; a weak D match, TRBD1 (5 bases). The CDR3 sequence is 13 residues long. Looked up from germline, CDR1 is SQVTM and CDR2 is ANQGSEA. V was pared by 0 bases and J by 3 bases, with 8 bases between. The CDR3 spells CSVEETVDYGYTF. The CDR3 DNA is TGCAGCGTTGAAGAGACAGTGGACTATGGCTACACCTTC.

The V gene is TRBV6-6, the J gene TRBJ2-6; D is undetermined. With 5 bases removed from V and 1 base from J, the gap between germline ends came to 6 bases. Germline lookup yields CDR1 MNHNY and CDR2 SVGAGI (reference sequence). CDR3 length equals 14 residues. The chain's CDR3 is CASSRASGANVLTF. The DNA for the CDR3 is TGTGCCAGCAGTCGGGCTTCTGGGGCCAACGTCCTGACTTTC.

V usage is TRBV20-1 and J usage is TRBJ2-1, with D unresolved. V was shortened by 2 bases and J by 10 bases, with 9 bases between the two germline ends. The CDR3 spans 11 residues. Germline V gene lookup returns CDR1 DFQATT and CDR2 SNEGSKA (reference sequence). CDR3: CSARPPSEQFF. The CDR3 DNA is TGCAGTGCTAGACCCCCCAGCGAGCAGTTCTTC.

V and J are TRBV6-5 and TRBJ1-1; D is perhaps TRBD1 (6 bases). CDR1 MNHEY and CDR2 SVGAGI come from the germline V gene. The CDR3 covers 15 residues. V lost 1 base and J 1 base, leaving 10 bases between the germline ends. In nucleotides, the CDR3 is TGTGCCAGCAGTTACTGGACAGCCGAGAACACTGAAGCTTTCTTT. Translated, it gives CASSYWTAENTEAFF.

The chain carries TRBV7-2 and TRBJ2-2; D gene ambiguous. The V and J ends lost 5 bases and 0 bases respectively, with 13 bases between them. Germline V gene sequence: CDR1 SGHTA, CDR2 FQGNSA. The CDR3 runs 16 residues. CDR3 coding DNA: TGTGCCAGCAGCGATTTGACTCGAACGAACACCGGGGAGCTGTTTTTT. Translating gives CASSDLTRTNTGELFF. The whole variable domain, filled in from reference TRBV7-2 and TRBJ2-2, reads GAGVSQSPSNKVTEKGKDVELRCDPISGHTALYWYRQSLGQGLEFLIYFQGNSAPDKSGLPSDRFSAERTGGSVSTLTIQRTQQEDSAVYLCASSDLTRTNTGELFFGEGSRLTVL.

The CDR3 DNA is TGTGCCAGCAGTTACGACCTATTGAACACTGAAGCTTTCTTT. Translation: CASSYDLLNTEAFF. The rearrangement links TRBV6-6 to TRBJ1-1; D uncertain. This CDR3 has 14 residues. V lost 2 bases and J lost 0, with 7 bases in between. Per germline, CDR1 MNHNY and CDR2 SVGAGI (reference sequence).

The chain couples TRBV30 to TRBJ2-7, with 7 bases that match TRBD2. This CDR3 region has 14 residues. The V gene end was trimmed by 2 bases and the J gene end by 1 base; junction bases not matched to a gene: 5. CDR1 GTSNPN and CDR2 SVGIG come from the germline V gene (reference sequence). The CDR3 region is CAWSQGGRSYEQYF. Written as DNA, the CDR3 is TGTGCCTGGAGTCAGGGAGGGAGGTCCTACGAGCAGTACTTC.

The chain uses TRBV5-8 and TRBJ2-7; tentatively, D is TRBD1 or TRBD2 (6 bases each). Trimming took off 1 base at V and 2 bases at J, with 13 bases between the two ends. Looked up from germline, CDR1 is SGHTS and CDR2 is YDEGEE. The CDR3 length is 15 residues. The CDR3 spells CASSLQRRGTYEQYF. The DNA for the CDR3 is TGTGCCAGCAGCTTGCAGCGGAGGGGGACCTACGAGCAGTACTTC.

This clone was seen only a few times. V and J are TRBV6-5 and TRBJ2-7; D remains unclear. V was shortened by 0 bases and J by 5 bases, with 8 bases between the two germline ends. Germline loops: CDR1 MNHEY, CDR2 SVGAGI. This CDR3 spans 13 amino acids. The CDR3 nucleotides read TGTGCCAGCAGTTACTCCGGATCGGACGAGCAGTACTTC. Translating it yields CASSYSGSDEQYF.

V is TRBV2 and J is TRBJ1-6, with no clear D. Trimming took off 2 bases at V and 5 bases at J, with 10 bases between the two ends. CDR3 length equals 15 residues. Germline CDR1 reads SNHLY; CDR2 reads FYNNEI. CDR3 amino acids: CASSEQARDNSPLHF. Written as DNA, the CDR3 is TGTGCCAGCAGTGAACAGGCCCGGGATAATTCACCCCTCCACTTT. Filled out from reference TRBV2 and TRBJ1-6, the complete variable domain reads EPEVTQTPSHQVTQMGQEVILRCVPISNHLYFYWYRQILGQKVEFLVSFYNNEISEKSEIFDDQFSVERPDGSNFTLKIRSTKLEDSAMYFCASSEQARDNSPLHFGNGTRLTVT.

The chain employs TRBV28 and TRBJ1-2; D is unclear. The V gene's germline CDR1 is MDHEN and CDR2 SYDVKM. The CDR3 has 11 amino acids. The V end lost 8 bases, the J end lost 7 bases, and 11 bases lay between the germline ends. DNA of the CDR3: TGTGCCAGCTTCCGGGTGGGTGGCTACACCTTC. Its translation: CASFRVGGYTF.

The CDR3 DNA reads TGCAGCGTTGAAGGCCAAGACAGTTTAATAGCTTTCTTT. This sequence encodes CSVEGQDSLIAFF. The V gene is TRBV29-1, the J gene TRBJ1-1; weak D call: TRBD1 (5 bases). Looked up from germline, CDR1 is SQVTM and CDR2 is ANQGSEA. Deletions cut 1 base from V and 10 bases from J, with 16 bases between. CDR3 length: 13 residues.

The chain joins TRBV6-1 to TRBJ1-2; a weak D match, TRBD1 (6 bases). V was trimmed by 6 bases and J by 5 bases, leaving 16 bases between them. The CDR3 is made up of 14 amino acids. In germline, CDR1 is MNHNS, CDR2 SASEGT. The CDR3 region is CASRRTGIGYGYTF. The CDR3 coding sequence is TGTGCCAGCAGGAGAACAGGGATCGGATATGGCTACACCTTC.

Here the CDR3 DNA reads TGTGCCTGGACGGGACAGAACAATGAGCAGTTCTTC. Its translation is CAWTGQNNEQFF. The chain links TRBV30 to TRBJ2-1, with 7 bases aligning to TRBD1. V was clipped by 4 bases and J by 5 bases; unmatched bases: 2. This CDR3 has 12 amino acids. Germline CDR1 is GTSNPN and CDR2 is SVGIG (reference sequence).

The chain uses TRBV10-3 and TRBJ2-7, with D perhaps TRBD2 (6 bases). The germline gives CDR1 ENHRY, CDR2 SYGVKD. Trimming took off 10 bases at V and 1 base at J, with 23 bases between the two ends. The CDR3 is 16 amino acids. The CDR3 spells CATLPVSVAVSYEQYF. CDR3 in DNA: TGTGCCACCCTCCCCGTCAGCGTAGCGGTGTCCTACGAGCAGTACTTC.

The chain links TRBV30 to TRBJ2-1, with D unclear. This CDR3 spans 14 amino acids. Germline CDR1 is GTSNPN and CDR2 is SVGIG (reference sequence). Trimming removed 7 bases from V and 12 bases from J, with 25 bases in between. For the CDR3, the DNA is TGTGCCTCTTCGACCGCGGACCCAACAATGCCGCAGTTCTTC. It is translated as CASSTADPTMPQFF.

In its sample, this clone was seen once. This chain links TRBV30 with TRBJ1-5; D unclear. The CDR3 loop spans 14 amino acids. Germline V lookup: CDR1 GTSNPN, CDR2 SVGIG (reference sequence). Trimming pared 2 bases from V and 0 bases from J, leaving 8 bases between. CDR3 in amino acids: CAWSLEFSNQPQHF. The CDR3 region has the DNA TGTGCCTGGAGTTTAGAATTTAGCAATCAGCCCCAGCATTTT.

The CDR3 spells CAWSRSINTGELFF. The DNA of the CDR3 is TGTGCCTGGAGTAGATCCATTAACACCGGGGAGCTGTTTTTT. V usage is TRBV30 and J usage is TRBJ2-2, with unresolved D. Per germline, CDR1 GTSNPN and CDR2 SVGIG (reference sequence). This CDR3 contains 14 residues. V was clipped by 2 bases and J by 2 bases, with 9 bases between them.

This chain uses TRBV6-5 with TRBJ2-7; possibly TRBD1 for D (6 bases). V lost 6 bases, J lost 4 bases, and 7 bases lay in between. The CDR3 runs 11 residues. Germline V CDR1 and CDR2: MNHEY, SVGAGI. CDR3 sequence reads: CASSRGYEQYF. The DNA for the CDR3 is TGTGCCAGCAGCAGGGGATACGAGCAGTACTTC.

The chain combines TRBV11-3 with TRBJ1-2; no definite D call. This CDR3 has 14 amino acids. The V end lost 1 base, the J end lost 7 bases, and 13 bases lay between the germline ends. Germline CDR1 SGHNT, CDR2 YENEEA. CDR3: CASSLGRAVGGYTF. As DNA, the CDR3 is TGTGCCAGCAGCTTAGGACGGGCAGTGGGTGGCTACACCTTC.

The V and J genes are TRBV25-1 and TRBJ1-3; D gene unclear. The germline V gene has CDR1 MGHDK and CDR2 SYGVNS. V was clipped by 4 bases and J by 0 bases, with 16 bases between them. This CDR3 contains 17 residues. The CDR3 loop is CASSGYAGGSSGNTIYF. CDR3 sequence (DNA): TGTGCCAGCAGTGGGTATGCAGGCGGGAGCTCTGGAAACACCATATATTTT.

The rearrangement joins TRBV10-3 to TRBJ1-2; the D gene is possibly TRBD1 (5 bases). This CDR3 comprises 13 residues. Between the trimmed V and J ends, which lost 3 bases and 3 bases, there was a span of 8 bases. CDR1 and CDR2 (germline): ENHRY, SYGVKD. The CDR3 DNA is TGTGCCATCAGTGACAGGGTCGACTATGGCTACACCTTC. It codes for CAISDRVDYGYTF.

This chain connects TRBV6-1 to TRBJ2-7; tentatively, D is TRBD2 (7 bases). The CDR3 is 15 residues long. V was cut by 3 bases and J by 5 bases, with 17 bases left in between. Germline CDR1 reads MNHNS; CDR2 reads SASEGT. The CDR3 DNA is TGTGCCAGCAGTGAGGTGGGGGGGGCCGTCAACGAGCAGTACTTC. This codes for CASSEVGGAVNEQYF.

The chain combines TRBV29-1 with TRBJ1-5; 7 bases are a match to TRBD1. The CDR3 sequence is 13 residues long. J lost 7 bases, V lost 4 bases, and 7 bases had no gene match. Germline values: CDR1 SQVTM, CDR2 ANQGSEA. The CDR3 loop reads CSVVPGGGQPQHF. In DNA, the CDR3 is TGCAGCGTTGTTCCAGGGGGTGGGCAGCCCCAGCATTTT.

The rearrangement links TRBV6-5 to TRBJ1-5, with 8 nucleotides matching TRBD1. The CDR3 has 15 amino acids. Losses at the gene ends were 5 bases for V and 2 bases for J; bases not matched to a gene: 5. Germline assignment: CDR1 MNHEY and CDR2 SVGAGI. The CDR3 reads CASSQQGAGNQPQHF. Written as DNA, the CDR3 is TGTGCCAGCAGTCAGCAGGGGGCCGGCAATCAGCCCCAGCATTTT.